A selection of T cell receptor beta chains follows, all from one sample in a study of beta chain features in type 1 diabetes. Produced via immunoSEQ multiplex PCR; TCRdb's table is partial and in-frame only. Seen here are 400,000 to 450,000 clones, about 15% observed once, and the top ten hold less than 0.04%. Sequenced sample: naive CD4+ T cells from blood. Receptor source: a young man in good health. The conserved cysteine and the conserved F or W are not part of the CDR3 here.

J gene | V gene | CDR3 protein
TRBJ2-2 | TRBV23-1 | ASSRDSGDLGAGELF
TRBJ2-4 | TRBV15 | ATSNPQGDPKNIQY
TRBJ2-1 | TRBV4-3 | ASSQRQGAGYNEQF
TRBJ1-5 | TRBV7-8 | ASTDTGADQPQH
TRBJ2-3 | TRBV5-1 | ASSSGTDTQY
TRBJ2-5 | TRBV5-4 | ASSQTSQETQY
TRBJ2-3 | TRBV11-2 | ASSRGLAGLTDTQY
TRBJ2-4 | TRBV6-1 | ASSEVGNGAAKNIQY
TRBJ2-7 | TRBV4-1 | ASSQHLRGEQY
TRBJ2-1 | TRBV5-1 | ASSSLGGKGNEQF
TRBJ2-3 | TRBV18 | ASSPGGTSGRTDTQY
TRBJ2-1 | TRBV9 | ASSIGLAGGSDEQF
TRBJ1-2 | TRBV9 | ASSSRQSNYGYT
TRBJ2-3 | TRBV18 | ASSPSPGQGPDTQY
TRBJ1-2 | TRBV2 | ASSQDRDYGYT
TRBJ2-7 | TRBV23-1 | ASSPQQYDSGRRKEQY
TRBJ2-5 | TRBV9 | ASSDLAGGSQETQY
TRBJ2-3 | TRBV7-3 | ASSSPGLAGGDTQY
TRBJ1-1 | TRBV9 | ASSHMSGAENTEAF
TRBJ1-5 | TRBV14 | ASSHSADGQPQH
TRBJ2-1 | TRBV13 | ASERVGEQF
TRBJ2-3 | TRBV7-2 | ASSSTRLARNTQY
TRBJ1-2 | TRBV7-2 | ASSPGGLDYGYT
TRBJ1-1 | TRBV4-3 | ASSQTPLNTEAF